Shown below are 32 T cell receptor beta chains from a single sample sequenced in a study of blood T cell repertoires in COVID-19. Generated by immunoSEQ multiplex PCR, the TCRdb table keeps only in-frame clones and is missing some. This sample carries 250,000 or so clones, around nine tenths of them seen once, and the ten largest clones take 9.5% to 14%. The sample consisted of PBMCs or T cells enriched from blood (not recorded which). The source is a man aged 30-40 years who had recovered from COVID-19.

This sequence joins TRBV7-9 and TRBJ1-6; 7 bases fit TRBD1. CDR3 length: 17 amino acids. Germline CDR1 and CDR2: SEHNR and FQNEAQ (reference sequence). J lost 3 bases, V lost 2 bases, and 7 bases had no gene match. CDR3: CASSLIGSGGYNSPLHF. CDR3 DNA: TGTGCCAGCAGCTTAATTGGGTCAGGGGGCTATAATTCACCCCTCCACTTT. Full variable domain (rest looked up from reference TRBV7-9 and TRBJ1-6): DTGVSQNPRHKITKRGQNVTFRCDPISEHNRLYWYRQTLGQGPEFLTYFQNEAQLEKSRLLSDRFSAERPKGSFSTLEIQRTEQGDSAMYLCASSLIGSGGYNSPLHFGNGTRLTVT.

This sequence joins TRBV27 and TRBJ2-5, with D perhaps TRBD2 (6 bases). V gave up 6 bases and J gave up 2 bases, with 13 bases separating them. Germline V gene sequence: CDR1 MNHEY, CDR2 SMNVEV (reference sequence). The CDR3 has 14 amino acids. As DNA, the CDR3 is TGTGCCAGCAGAGCTAGCGCCGCGCAAGAGACCCAGTACTTC. Amino acids: CASRASAAQETQYF.

To note about this clone: As the CDR3 is not closed by the conserved phenylalanine or tryptophan, this likely results from a read error. No DNA is shown, since the ends of the CDR3 on it are uncertain; the CDR3 is the one TCRdb lists. The rearrangement joins TRBV10-2 to TRBJ1-2. CDR1 is WSHSY, CDR2 SAAADI, per germline. A total of 11 residues make up the CDR3, ends included. The CDR3 loop is CASSDGVKVDL.

The chain recombines TRBV3-1 (or the pseudogene TRBV3-2) with TRBJ1-5; D unresolved. This CDR3 comprises 15 residues. V lost 0 bases, J lost 4 bases, and 10 bases lay in between. Germline lookup yields CDR1 LGHDT and CDR2 YNNKEL (reference sequence). CDR3 protein: CASSQDSTGNQPQHF. CDR3 sequence (DNA): TGTGCCAGCAGCCAAGATTCGACGGGTAATCAGCCCCAGCATTTT.

This clone was recorded once. The rearrangement links TRBV6-5 to TRBJ1-2, with D possibly matching TRBD1 (5 bases). Germline lookup yields CDR1 MNHEY and CDR2 SVGAGI. The CDR3 length is 13 residues. Trimming stripped 2 bases from V and 2 bases from J, with 6 bases between. Written as DNA, the CDR3 is TGTGCCAGCAGTTACCCAGGGAACTATGGCTACACCTTC. It translates to CASSYPGNYGYTF.

This chain links TRBV4-2 with TRBJ2-7; tentative D call: TRBD2 (6 bases). CDR1 is LGHNA and CDR2 is YNFKEQ in the germline V gene. The V end lost 0 bases, the J end lost 0 bases, and 12 bases lay between the germline ends. The CDR3 totals 16 residues. CDR3 in amino acids: CASSQDLGGISYEQYF. For the CDR3, the DNA is TGTGCCAGCAGCCAAGACCTCGGCGGGATCTCCTACGAGCAGTACTTC.

V gene TRBV7-9 combines with J gene TRBJ1-4; D not resolved. The CDR3 sequence is 11 residues long. CDR1 SEHNR and CDR2 FQNEAQ come from the germline V gene (reference sequence). Deletions cut 5 bases from V and 14 bases from J, with 12 bases between. This CDR3 reads CASSPGGGLFF. The CDR3 nucleotides are TGTGCCAGCAGCCCCGGAGGAGGGCTGTTTTTT. Variable domain in full (rest from reference TRBV7-9 and TRBJ1-4): DTGVSQNPRHKITKRGQNVTFRCDPISEHNRLYWYRQTLGQGPEFLTYFQNEAQLEKSRLLSDRFSAERPKGSFSTLEIQRTEQGDSAMYLCASSPGGGLFFGSGTQLSVL.

The V gene is TRBV7-9, the J gene TRBJ2-1; TRBD2 agrees at 11 bases. This CDR3 comprises 15 residues. The germline V gene has CDR1 SEHNR and CDR2 FQNEAQ (reference sequence). V trimming: 5 bases; J trimming: 8 bases; junction bases outside the gene matches: 8. DNA of the CDR3: TGTGCCAGCAGCCGGGGGACTAGCGGATGGGATGAGCAGTTCTTC. It specifies CASSRGTSGWDEQFF.

The gene calls are TRBV7-9 and TRBJ1-2; D is unclear. Trimming shortened V by 1 base and J by 10 bases, and 16 bases separated the two germline ends. Germline CDR1 SEHNR, CDR2 FQNEAQ (reference sequence). This CDR3 has 14 amino acids. The CDR3 DNA is TGTGCCAGCAGCTTAGAGGTTAGAGGGAATTACTACACCTTC. This sequence encodes CASSLEVRGNYYTF.

V gene TRBV12-3 or TRBV12-4 combines with J gene TRBJ1-2; TRBD1 aligns across 8 bases. The CDR3 loop spans 13 amino acids. The ends lost 8 bases at V and 1 base at J; junction bases unmatched: 3. The CDR3 here is CASWTGNNYGYTF. CDR3 in DNA: TGTGCCAGCTGGACAGGGAATAACTATGGCTACACCTTC.

The CDR3 is CASSRGTGERQPQHF. The CDR3 bases are TGTGCCAGCAGTCGCGGGACAGGGGAACGGCAGCCCCAGCATTTT. The rearrangement uses TRBV28 and TRBJ1-5; TRBD1 agrees at 10 bases. CDR3 size: 15 residues. V was pared by 5 bases and J by 7 bases, with 8 bases of the junction left unmatched. Germline V lookup: CDR1 MDHEN, CDR2 SYDVKM.

The genes are TRBV6-5 and TRBJ1-6; weak D call: TRBD1 (5 bases). The CDR3 contains 16 residues. Germline V gene data show CDR1 as MNHEY and CDR2 as SVGAGI. Trimming shortened V by 1 base and J by 7 bases, and 14 bases separated the two germline ends. The DNA of the CDR3 is TGTGCCAGCAGTTACTGGGGCGGGGTGCAGAATTCACCCCTCCACTTT. Residues: CASSYWGGVQNSPLHF.

The CDR3 protein is CSVERGGTGASGSSYNEQFF. CDR3 DNA sequence: TGCAGCGTTGAGAGAGGGGGGACAGGGGCTAGCGGGAGCTCCTACAATGAGCAGTTCTTC. The rearrangement uses TRBV29-1 and TRBJ2-1; possibly TRBD1 or TRBD2 for D (10 bases each). V was clipped by 3 bases and J by 0 bases, with 27 bases between them. CDR3 length equals 20 residues. CDR1 and CDR2 (germline): SQVTM, ANQGSEA.

This chain connects TRBV7-2 to TRBJ1-6; a possible D gene is TRBD1 (6 bases). CDR1 is SGHTA and CDR2 is FQGNSA in the germline V gene. The CDR3 loop spans 17 amino acids. V lost 1 base, J lost 11 bases, and 21 bases lay in between. The CDR3 loop reads CASSLGNRDTFFPPLHF. Here the CDR3 DNA reads TGTGCCAGCAGCTTAGGGAATCGGGACACCTTTTTTCCACCCCTCCACTTT.

In its sample, this clone was seen once. J is TRBJ2-1 and V is TRBV27, with 14 bases fitting TRBD2. This CDR3 region has 16 residues. Trimming cost V 8 bases and J 9 bases; bases outside gene matches: 12. Germline V CDR1 and CDR2: MNHEY, SMNVEV (reference sequence). CDR3 sequence reads: CASSTPGLAGAGEQFF. CDR3 bases: TGTGCCAGCTCGACACCGGGACTAGCGGGAGCGGGTGAGCAGTTCTTC.

The J gene is TRBJ1-1, the V gene TRBV19, with 8 bases matching TRBD1. V lost 7 bases and J lost 10; bases outside the gene matches: 5. Germline V CDR1 and CDR2: LNHDA, SQIVND (reference sequence). This CDR3 contains 11 residues. The CDR3 nucleotides are TGTGCCAGTACCAAGGACAGGGTAGCTTTCTTT. Its translation is CASTKDRVAFF.

The gene calls are TRBV27 and TRBJ1-6, with D possibly matching TRBD1 (5 bases). CDR3 length: 15 amino acids. Germline assignment: CDR1 MNHEY and CDR2 SMNVEV (reference sequence). With 7 bases removed from V and 6 bases from J, the gap between germline ends came to 16 bases. In nucleotides, the CDR3 is TGTGCCAGCACTCCCCACCGACAGTTTAATTCACCCCTCCACTTT. Translating gives CASTPHRQFNSPLHF.

This clone occurred once. V and J are TRBV7-2 and TRBJ2-2; possible D gene TRBD2, 6 bases. Trimming stripped 1 base from V and 5 bases from J, with 17 bases between. The germline CDR1 and CDR2 sequences are SGHTA and FQGNSA. The CDR3 has 17 amino acids. Here the CDR3 reads CASSLVGRWPETGELFF. The CDR3 nucleotides are TGTGCCAGCAGCTTAGTAGGGAGGTGGCCTGAAACCGGGGAGCTGTTTTTT. The whole variable domain, filled in from reference TRBV7-2 and TRBJ2-2, reads GAGVSQSPSNKVTEKGKDVELRCDPISGHTALYWYRQSLGQGLEFLIYFQGNSAPDKSGLPSDRFSAERTGGSVSTLTIQRTQQEDSAVYLCASSLVGRWPETGELFFGEGSRLTVL.

The V and J genes are TRBV5-1 and TRBJ2-5; D is possibly TRBD1 (7 bases). V was cut by 3 bases and J by 6 bases, with 18 bases left in between. In germline, CDR1 is SGHRS, CDR2 YFSETQ. The CDR3 spans 15 residues. In DNA, the CDR3 is TGCGCCAGCAGCTCCCTCTCGACAGGGAGGCAGACCCAGTACTTC. The encoded protein is CASSSLSTGRQTQYF.

This clone appeared a single time. V is TRBV10-2 and J is TRBJ2-7, with 8 bases that match TRBD1. The V gene's germline CDR1 is WSHSY and CDR2 SAAADI. V lost 6 bases to trimming and J lost 3 bases; unmatched junction nucleotides: 10. This CDR3 is built from 15 residues. CDR3 protein: CASSWGDRRNYEQYF. The CDR3 region has the DNA TGCGCCAGCAGCTGGGGGGACAGGAGAAACTACGAGCAGTACTTC.

The J gene is TRBJ1-6, the V gene TRBV7-9, with D unresolved. This CDR3 has 15 residues. Trimming left V 4 bases short and J 6 bases short, with 13 bases between. Germline V CDR1 and CDR2: SEHNR, FQNEAQ (reference sequence). CDR3 sequence: CASSSIAGANSPLHF. Here the CDR3 DNA reads TGTGCCAGCAGCTCCATTGCGGGAGCTAATTCACCCCTCCACTTT.

This clone was seen more than once but under ten times. J is TRBJ2-7 and V is TRBV27, with D uncertain. CDR3 length: 13 residues. V was pared by 3 bases and J by 6 bases, with 12 bases between. The germline V gene has CDR1 MNHEY and CDR2 SMNVEV (reference sequence). The CDR3 loop is CASSFSHRSEQYF. CDR3 coding DNA: TGTGCCAGCAGTTTCTCCCATCGGTCCGAGCAGTACTTC.

The chain combines TRBV30 with TRBJ2-7; D possibly corresponds to TRBD1 (5 bases). The CDR3 length is 11 residues. Germline loops: CDR1 GTSNPN, CDR2 SVGIG (reference sequence). Trimming took off 3 bases at V and 3 bases at J, with 6 bases between the two ends. The CDR3 DNA is TGTGCCTGGAGCCAGGGCTACGAGCAGTACTTC. Protein sequence: CAWSQGYEQYF.

This clone was picked up a small number of times. The chain has TRBV2 and TRBJ2-2; the match to TRBD2 covers 12 bases. Germline CDR1 is SNHLY and CDR2 is FYNNEI. V was clipped by 4 bases and J by 8 bases; unmatched bases: 5. This CDR3 is built from 15 residues. CDR3 DNA: TGTGCCAGCAGTGGCCTAGCGGGAGGGGAAGGGGAGCTGTTTTTT. Residues: CASSGLAGGEGELFF.

The V gene is TRBV10-3, the J gene TRBJ1-5, with D maybe TRBD1 (5 bases). The germline CDR1 and CDR2 sequences are ENHRY and SYGVKD. The CDR3 sequence is 15 residues long. V was trimmed by 2 bases and J by 2 bases, leaving 10 bases between them. The CDR3 is CAISESEGGNQPQHF. For the CDR3, the DNA is TGTGCCATCAGTGAGAGTGAAGGGGGCAATCAGCCCCAGCATTTT.

This clone ranks as large. Other DNA sequences in the same sample also yield this CDR3. The chain recombines TRBV19 with TRBJ1-5, with D perhaps TRBD1 (5 bases). Germline lookup yields CDR1 LNHDA and CDR2 SQIVND (reference sequence). The germline V and J ends were trimmed by 3 bases and 0 bases, with 6 bases remaining between them. This CDR3 contains 14 residues. The DNA of the CDR3 is TGTGCCAGTAGTATCGGGGGTAGCAATCAGCCCCAGCATTTT. This sequence encodes CASSIGGSNQPQHF.

The J gene is TRBJ1-3, the V gene TRBV7-6; no clear D gene. V was clipped by 0 bases and J by 7 bases, with 10 bases between them. Germline loops: CDR1 SGHVS, CDR2 FNYEAQ. The CDR3 is 14 amino acids. This chain's CDR3 is CASSLAFDGNTIYF. DNA of the CDR3: TGTGCCAGCAGCTTAGCATTTGACGGGAACACCATATATTTT. The full variable domain, in which reference TRBV7-6 and TRBJ1-3 provide the parts outside the CDR3, is GAGVSQSPRYKVTKRGQDVALRCDPISGHVSLYWYRQALGQGPEFLTYFNYEAQQDKSGLPNDRFSAERPEGSISTLTIQRTEQRDSAMYRCASSLAFDGNTIYFGEGSWLTVV.

The rearrangement links TRBV6-1 to TRBJ1-2, with D unclear. Germline V gene sequence: CDR1 MNHNS, CDR2 SASEGT. V was shortened by 3 bases and J by 7 bases, with 24 bases between the two germline ends. The CDR3 contains 17 residues. The CDR3 loop reads CASSEYTGLIPAGGYTF. The CDR3 DNA sequence: TGTGCCAGCAGTGAGTACACCGGATTAATCCCAGCGGGTGGCTACACCTTC.

The chain is built from TRBV5-4 and TRBJ2-5; 12 bases agree with TRBD2. The germline CDR1 and CDR2 sequences are SGHNT and YYREEE (reference sequence). The length of the CDR3 is 16 residues. V trimming: 5 bases; J trimming: 2 bases; junction bases outside the gene matches: 7. The CDR3 nucleotides read TGTGCCAGCAGTCTCCTAGCGGGGGGGGGACAAGAGACCCAGTACTTC. Encoded protein: CASSLLAGGGQETQYF. The full variable domain, completed using reference TRBV5-4 and TRBJ2-5, is ETGVTQSPTHLIKTRGQQVTLRCSSQSGHNTVSWYQQALGQGPQFIFQYYREEENGRGNFPPRFSGLQFPNYSSELNVNALELDDSALYLCASSLLAGGGQETQYFGPGTRLLVL.

The chain has TRBV24-1 and TRBJ2-3; 9 nucleotides match TRBD1. Germline V gene data show CDR1 as KGHDR and CDR2 as SFDVKD. The V gene end was trimmed by 4 bases and the J gene end by 4 bases; junction bases not matched to a gene: 5. This CDR3 region has 15 residues. CDR3 amino acids: CATSEGQGIADTQYF. CDR3 coding DNA: TGTGCCACCAGTGAGGGACAGGGTATCGCAGATACGCAGTATTTT.

This chain connects TRBV7-9 to TRBJ2-7; D is uncertain. V was cut by 5 bases and J by 3 bases, with 8 bases left in between. CDR3 length: 12 amino acids. Germline values: CDR1 SEHNR, CDR2 FQNEAQ (reference sequence). This CDR3 reads CASSRAGYEQYF. The CDR3 DNA follows: TGTGCCAGCAGCCGAGCAGGCTACGAGCAGTACTTC.

The genes are TRBV10-3 and TRBJ1-6; D perhaps matches TRBD1 (5 bases). The CDR3 loop spans 13 amino acids. V shed 2 bases and J shed 10 bases, with 9 bases lying between them. In germline, CDR1 is ENHRY, CDR2 SYGVKD. Here the CDR3 DNA reads TGTGCCATCAGTGAGCTGGGGGGGTCACCCCTCCACTTT. This encodes CAISELGGSPLHF.